This entry is about one T cell receptor (beta chain). Its target antigen remains unknown. Nothing much larger sits one base from this clone, and base qualities are not available. V drops 5 bases and J drops 7 bases, leaving 19 bases in between. CDR1 and CDR2 (KGHDR, SFDVKD) derive from the germline V gene. The CDR3 goes from the cysteine to the phenylalanine over 16 residues. This entry keeps only the CDR3 DNA: 48 bases, framed from base 1. This sample stems from a study of blood T cell repertoires in COVID-19 (TCRdb year 2020). For the wider study: Samples from collaborators originated in the United States, Italy and Spain and spanned both the acute and convalescent phases of COVID-19. The prospective study material was composed of cDNA or gDNA derived from T cells, B-cell-depleted T cells, or PBMCs. Where available, HLA class I and class II types were obtained from metadata supplied by the sample provider rather than from assay-based typing. The repertoires were released in a freely available public database meant as a resource for research on the immune response to SARS-CoV-2. The samples were drawn from two sources: the first 160 participants of the ongoing ImmuneRACE study, and some 1,300 subjects contributed by 6 global collaborators. The sample metadata nearly always contained a de-identified subject ID, COVID-19 status, age in years and sex. The dataset comprised deeply sampled blood TCRbeta repertoires from subjects exposed to, actively infected with, or recovered from COVID-19.

Results the study describes overall, beyond this receptor: The quantity of clinical and demographic metadata differed by source and by participant and was supplied without curation.

Participants in the prospective study were aged roughly 18 to 90 years, lived in 20 to 30 United States geographic areas, and enrolled through a virtual design. Cohort assignment in the prospective study relied on participant-reported clinical history from a screening survey and a study questionnaire. Recovered participants in ImmuneRACE Cohort 3 were defined as having two consecutive negative NP/OP PCR tests, clearance from a healthcare professional, or resolution of symptoms. Each participant in the prospective study had whole blood, serum and a nasopharyngeal or oropharyngeal swab collected by mobile phlebotomists. Additional blood draws and questionnaires over a 2-month period could optionally be provided by prospective study participants. Before DNA extraction, blood samples from the prospective study were shipped at room temperature or frozen. The immunoSEQ Assay, a bias-controlled multiplex PCR, was used to amplify TCRbeta CDR3 regions from genomic DNA. In the source study's methods: Nucleated cell counts per sample were estimated from amplification of reference gene primers within the assay. To quantify the absolute abundance of each unique TCRbeta CDR3 rearrangement, sequence reads were collapsed and filtered. Productive Simpson clonality was computed per sample as the square root of Simpson's diversity index over productive rearrangements. In TCRdb, the immuneACCESS table is reduced to in-frame sequences with V and J assigned. These tables do not hold every clone; where another copy was compared, an unresolved V gene accounts for under half, and the others remain unexplained. That table supplies the V and J calls and clone size; D and trimming were determined from the DNA. The sample includes 200,000 to 250,000 clones, with about four fifths observed a single time. Jointly, the top ten make up approximately 2% of the sample.

The receptor chain draws on TRBV24-1 and TRBJ2-2, with TRBD2 perhaps the D gene, on 6 matching bases. Sequences were obtained from PBMCs or T cells enriched from blood (not recorded which). This TCR came from a man aged 60-69 years who had recovered from COVID-19. The CDR3 region: CATSGTRTKHNGELFF. The DNA sequence is as follows: TGTGCCACCAGTGGAACCAGGACTAAACATAACGGGGAGCTGTTTTTT.